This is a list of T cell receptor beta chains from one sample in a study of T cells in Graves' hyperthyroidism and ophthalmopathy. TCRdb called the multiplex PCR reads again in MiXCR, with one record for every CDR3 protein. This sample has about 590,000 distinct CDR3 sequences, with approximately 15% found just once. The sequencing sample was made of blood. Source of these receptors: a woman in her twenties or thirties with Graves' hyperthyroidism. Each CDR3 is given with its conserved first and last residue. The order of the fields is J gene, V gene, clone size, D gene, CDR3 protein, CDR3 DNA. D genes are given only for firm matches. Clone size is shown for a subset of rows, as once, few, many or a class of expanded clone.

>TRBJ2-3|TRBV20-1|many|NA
CSASQFSADTQYF
TGCAGTGCTAGTCAGTTTTCGGCGGATACGCAGTATTTT
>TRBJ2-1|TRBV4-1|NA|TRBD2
CASSHPSGGLNEQFF
TGCGCCAGCAGCCACCCTAGCGGGGGCCTCAATGAGCAGTTCTTC
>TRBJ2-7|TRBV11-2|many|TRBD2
CASSLSGSRGEQYF
TGTGCCAGCAGCCTAAGCGGGAGTCGAGGCGAGCAGTACTTC
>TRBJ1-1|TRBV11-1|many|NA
CASSFRGPRDTEAFF
TGTGCCAGCAGCTTCCGGGGGCCACGGGACACTGAAGCTTTCTTT
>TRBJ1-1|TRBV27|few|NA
CASSLAPPNTEAFF
TGTGCCAGCAGCCTGGCCCCTCCTAACACTGAAGCTTTCTTT
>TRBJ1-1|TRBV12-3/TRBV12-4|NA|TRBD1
CASSQTGHSAFF
TGTGCCAGCAGCCAGACAGGGCACTCTGCTTTCTTT
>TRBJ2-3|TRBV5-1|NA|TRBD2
CASRWLAGVIDTQYF
TGCGCCAGCAGATGGTTAGCGGGAGTTATAGATACGCAGTATTTT
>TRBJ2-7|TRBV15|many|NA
CATSVKRHPYEQYF
TGTGCCACCAGCGTAAAGAGGCACCCCTACGAGCAGTACTTC
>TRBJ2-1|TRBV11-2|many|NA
CASSKTDAYNEQFF
TGTGCCAGCAGCAAGACAGACGCCTACAATGAGCAGTTCTTC
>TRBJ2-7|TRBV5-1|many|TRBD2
CASSLGGLASYEQYF
TGCGCCAGCAGCTTAGGGGGACTAGCGAGTTACGAGCAGTACTTC
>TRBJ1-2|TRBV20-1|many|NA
CSARGADKFVGYTF
TGCAGTGCTAGAGGGGCGGATAAATTTGTCGGCTACACCTTC
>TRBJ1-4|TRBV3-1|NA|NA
CASSPGTSGNCFF
TGTGCCAGCAGCCCCGGGACTAGCGGGAACTGTTTTTTT
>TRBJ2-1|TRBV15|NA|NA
CATSPLSGSYEQFF
TGTGCCACCAGCCCGCTGTCCGGCTCCTACGAGCAGTTCTTC
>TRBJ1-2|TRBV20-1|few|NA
CSARAPGAGSGYTF
TGCAGTGCTAGAGCCCCCGGGGCAGGGTCTGGCTACACCTTC
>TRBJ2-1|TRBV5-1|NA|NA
CASRREGARYNEQFF
TGCGCCAGCAGAAGGGAGGGGGCGCGGTACAATGAGCAGTTCTTC
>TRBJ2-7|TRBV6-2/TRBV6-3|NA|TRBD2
CASSSLAGTYEQYF
TGTGCCAGCAGTTCGTTAGCGGGAACCTACGAGCAGTACTTC
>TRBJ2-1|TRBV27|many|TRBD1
CASRLGQGVNEQFF
TGTGCCAGCAGGTTGGGACAGGGGGTCAATGAGCAGTTCTTC
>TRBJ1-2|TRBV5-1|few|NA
CASSFNGDGYTF
TGCGCCAGCAGCTTCAACGGGGATGGCTACACCTTC
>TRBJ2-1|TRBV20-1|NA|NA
CSASYRGNEQFF
TGCAGTGCTAGTTATCGGGGAAATGAGCAGTTCTTC
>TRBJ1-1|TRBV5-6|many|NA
CASSFLGTEAFF
TGTGCCAGCAGCTTCCTGGGGACTGAAGCTTTCTTT
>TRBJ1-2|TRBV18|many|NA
CASSPSTEVGYGYTF
TGTGCCAGCTCACCTTCGACAGAGGTGGGCTATGGCTACACCTTC
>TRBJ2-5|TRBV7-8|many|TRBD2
CASTLAGSETQYF
TGTGCCAGCACACTAGCGGGATCTGAGACCCAGTACTTC
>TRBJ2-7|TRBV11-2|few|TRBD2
CASSLVAGGSRSYEQYF
TGTGCCAGCAGCTTAGTAGCGGGAGGGTCCCGATCCTACGAGCAGTACTTC
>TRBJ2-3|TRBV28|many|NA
CASSRTGVSPDTQYF
TGTGCCAGCAGCCGTACCGGGGTTTCCCCAGATACGCAGTATTTT
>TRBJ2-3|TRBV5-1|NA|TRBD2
CASTLAGESDTQYF
TGCGCCAGCACTTTAGCGGGAGAATCAGATACGCAGTATTTT
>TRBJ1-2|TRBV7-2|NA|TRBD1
CASSLAPGQDYGYTF
TGTGCCAGCAGCCTAGCGCCGGGACAGGACTATGGCTACACCTTC
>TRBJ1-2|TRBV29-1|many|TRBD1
CSVVLLPTGDWYGYTF
TGCAGCGTTGTTCTGTTACCGACAGGGGATTGGTATGGCTACACCTTC
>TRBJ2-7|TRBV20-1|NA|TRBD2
CSAPGLAGFYEQYF
TGCAGTGCACCGGGACTAGCGGGATTCTACGAGCAGTACTTC
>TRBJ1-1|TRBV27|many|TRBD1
CASRPGQTNTEAFF
TGTGCCAGCAGACCGGGACAGACGAACACTGAAGCTTTCTTT
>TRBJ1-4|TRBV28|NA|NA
CASSVDEKLFF
TGTGCCAGCAGTGTCGATGAAAAACTGTTTTTT
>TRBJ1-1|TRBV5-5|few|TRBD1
CASSPRQGATNTEAFF
TGTGCCAGCAGCCCGCGACAGGGGGCTACGAACACTGAAGCTTTCTTT
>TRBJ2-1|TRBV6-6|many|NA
CASSYSRLLNEQFF
TGTGCCAGCAGTTACTCGAGACTCCTAAATGAGCAGTTCTTC
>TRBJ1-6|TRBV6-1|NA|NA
CASSRDGESSYNSPLHF
TGTGCCAGCAGTCGGGACGGAGAGAGCTCCTATAATTCACCCCTCCACTTT
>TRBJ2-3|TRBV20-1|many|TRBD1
CSVLIPGTGGTDTQYF
TGCAGTGTCCTCATCCCCGGAACAGGGGGGACAGATACGCAGTATTTT
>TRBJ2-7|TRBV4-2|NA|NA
CASSQVGGSAYEQYF
TGTGCCAGCAGCCAAGTCGGCGGGTCGGCCTACGAGCAGTACTTC
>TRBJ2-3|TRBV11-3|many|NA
CASSLVASSDTQYF
TGTGCCAGCAGCTTAGTCGCGAGTTCAGATACGCAGTATTTT
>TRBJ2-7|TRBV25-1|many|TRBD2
CASSGGGTYEQYF
TGTGCCAGCAGTGGGGGGGGGACCTACGAGCAGTACTTC
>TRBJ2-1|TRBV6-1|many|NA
CATNTDPSSYNEQFF
TGTGCCACCAACACCGATCCGAGCTCCTACAATGAGCAGTTCTTC
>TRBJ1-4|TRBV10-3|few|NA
CAISGAGGEKLFF
TGTGCCATCAGTGGCGCCGGAGGGGAAAAACTGTTTTTT
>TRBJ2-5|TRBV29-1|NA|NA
CSAQNWQETQYF
TGCAGCGCCCAGAACTGGCAAGAGACCCAGTACTTC
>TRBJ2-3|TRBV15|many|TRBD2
CATRPDREGVADTQYF
TGTGCCACCAGGCCGGACCGGGAGGGAGTTGCAGATACGCAGTATTTT
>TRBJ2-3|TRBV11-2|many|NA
CASSLGARDADTQYF
TGTGCCAGCAGCTTAGGTGCCCGGGACGCAGATACGCAGTATTTT
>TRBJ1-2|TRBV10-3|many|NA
CAISVQGDYGYTF
TGTGCCATCAGTGTCCAGGGAGACTATGGCTACACCTTC
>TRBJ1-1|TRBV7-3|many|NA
CASSLLGLGSRAFF
TGTGCCAGCAGCTTACTCGGGCTGGGCAGTAGAGCTTTCTTT
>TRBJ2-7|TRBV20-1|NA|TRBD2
CSARVKASGTYEQYF
TGCAGTGCTAGAGTGAAGGCTAGCGGGACCTACGAGCAGTACTTC